A single sample gave rise to the 5 T cell receptor beta chains below, sequenced in a study of cytomegalovirus exposure and HLA in healthy donors. Repertoires were generated with immunoSEQ multiplex PCR, while TCRdb's copy carries only in-frame clones and drops some. The sample has 150,000 to 200,000 clones, about 89% seen once; the top ten hold about 7.7%. Sequencing input: PBMCs. Source of these receptors: a man aged 25-45 years in good health and CMV-seropositive.

The rearrangement links TRBV14 to TRBJ2-7, with TRBD2 matching 11 bases. CDR1 and CDR2 from the germline V gene are SGHDN and FVKESK. The CDR3 runs 15 residues. J was trimmed by 1 base and V by 6 bases; bases with no gene match: 5. The CDR3 nucleotides are TGTGCCAGCAGGAAAGGGACTAGCGGTTCCTACGAGCAGTACTTC. This sequence encodes CASRKGTSGSYEQYF. The entire variable domain, with the rest obtained from reference TRBV14 and TRBJ2-7, is as follows: EAGVTQFPSHSVIEKGQTVTLRCDPISGHDNLYWYRRVMGKEIKFLLHFVKESKQDESGMPNNRFLAERTGGTYSTLKVQPAELEDSGVYFCASRKGTSGSYEQYFGPGTRLTVT.

This rearrangement joins TRBV19 to TRBJ2-2; maybe TRBD2 (6 bases). The CDR3 length is 16 residues. Trimming shortened V by 1 base and J by 6 bases, and 15 bases separated the two germline ends. Germline V gene lookup returns CDR1 LNHDA and CDR2 SQIVND (reference sequence). The CDR3 coding sequence is TGTGCCAGTAGTATAGGAAGCGGGTCCGGGCCCGGGGAGCTGTTTTTT. It yields the protein CASSIGSGSGPGELFF.

For this clone: Other DNA sequences in the sample encode the same CDR3. This chain joins TRBV9 and TRBJ2-5, with D perhaps matching TRBD2 (6 bases). The germline CDR1 and CDR2 sequences are SGDLS and YYNGEE. Deletions cut 2 bases from V and 5 bases from J, with 13 bases between. The CDR3 runs to 14 residues. CDR3 in amino acids: CASSVGGLGETQYF. CDR3 DNA sequence: TGTGCCAGCAGCGTTGGAGGGCTTGGGGAGACCCAGTACTTC.

CDR3 residues: CASSYGFANTGELFF. CDR3 bases: TGTGCCAGTAGTTACGGGTTCGCGAACACCGGGGAGCTGTTTTTT. The chain carries TRBV19 and TRBJ2-2; D gene uncertain. The CDR3 is 15 residues long. Trimming left V 5 bases short and J 0 bases short, with 10 bases between. Per the germline V gene, CDR1 is LNHDA and CDR2 is SQIVND (reference sequence).

The rearrangement joins TRBV19 to TRBJ1-2, with D possibly matching TRBD1 (6 bases). Trimming took 8 bases from V and 6 from J, leaving 19 bases between them. Germline loops: CDR1 LNHDA, CDR2 SQIVND (reference sequence). The CDR3 sequence is 14 residues long. The CDR3 region has the DNA TGTGCCAGTGGCCAACGGGGGCAGTCCCATGGCTACACCTTC. Translating it yields CASGQRGQSHGYTF. Combining the CDR3 with reference TRBV19 and TRBJ1-2 gives the whole variable domain DGGITQSPKYLFRKEGQNVTLSCEQNLNHDAMYWYRQDPGQGLRLIYYSQIVNDFQKGDIAEGYSVSREKKESFPLTVTSAQKNPTAFYLCASGQRGQSHGYTFGSGTRLTVV.